The present entry profiles one TCR beta chain with its context. Trimming took 5 bases from V and 2 from J; bases not matched to a gene: 3. In germline, CDR1 is LNHNV, CDR2 YYDKDF (reference sequence). The CDR3 is made up of 14 amino acids. Libraries were prepared by immunoSEQ multiplex PCR; TCRdb keeps only in-frame clonotypes and omits some of them. Found here are about 220,000 clones, around 89% of them singletons; the top ten hold roughly 2.3%. The record originates from a study of blood T cell repertoires in COVID-19. The clonotype originates from a woman aged 35 to 49 with acute COVID-19. The chain is built from TRBV15 and TRBJ2-3; 8 bases are a match to TRBD1. Sequenced input: PBMCs or T cells enriched from blood (not recorded which). CDR3: CATSDRGYTDTQYF. CDR3 sequence (DNA): TGTGCCACCAGCGACAGGGGATACACAGATACGCAGTATTTT.